The 27 T cell receptor beta chains presented below share a single source sample, sequenced in a study of shared clonotypes between healthy human individuals. The assay was immunoSEQ multiplex PCR, and TCRdb's table has in-frame clones only and misses some. The sample yields about 560,000 clones, roughly 79% seen once. Sequenced: PBMCs. These receptors were taken from a woman in her thirties or forties in good health. Some clones in this sample may be carry-over from other donors' samples.

This rearrangement joins TRBV28 to TRBJ1-3, with 7 bases that match TRBD1. The length of the CDR3 is 19 residues. Germline-derived CDR1 and CDR2 are MDHEN and SYDVKM. Trimming took 6 bases from V and 2 from J; bases not matched to a gene: 19. The CDR3 DNA reads TGTGCCAGCAGCTCCCCGGCCGGGACAGTGATAAGGGCTGGAAACACCATATATTTT. Its protein product is CASSSPAGTVIRAGNTIYF.

This clone appeared a few times. This CDR3 is CASSLVATITGELFF. Written as DNA, the CDR3 is TGTGCCAGCAGCTTAGTGGCGACTATCACCGGGGAGCTGTTTTTT. V and J are TRBV13 and TRBJ2-2; possibly TRBD2 for D (5 bases). Germline loops: CDR1 PRHDT, CDR2 FYEKMQ (reference sequence). The V end was cut by 1 base, the J end by 4 bases, with 10 bases between. The CDR3 is 15 amino acids.

The chain recombines TRBV25-1 with TRBJ1-1; D is possibly TRBD1 (5 bases). The V gene lost 4 bases and the J gene lost 6 bases, with 18 bases spanning the gap. This CDR3 contains 15 residues. CDR1 is MGHDK and CDR2 is SYGVNS in the germline V gene. Written as DNA, the CDR3 is TGTGCCAGCAGTGTATTGGTGGGAGGGACCGCTGAAGCTTTCTTT. The encoded protein is CASSVLVGGTAEAFF.

The chain joins TRBV7-9 to TRBJ2-7; the match to TRBD1 covers 7 bases. The CDR3 totals 15 residues. The V and J ends lost 6 bases and 2 bases, in that order; junction bases with no gene match: 10. From germline, CDR1 is SEHNR and CDR2 FQNEAQ (reference sequence). The CDR3 here is CASSFPGQTAYEQYF. CDR3 coding DNA: TGTGCCAGCAGTTTCCCGGGACAGACCGCCTACGAGCAGTACTTC.

In this sample, this clone turned up many times. This same CDR3 is encoded by further DNA sequences in the sample. The chain has TRBV6-5 and TRBJ1-1; D call uncertain. V lost 2 bases and J 4 bases, leaving 8 bases between the germline ends. The CDR3 has 13 amino acids. Looked up from germline, CDR1 is MNHEY and CDR2 is SVGAGI. This CDR3 is CASSYGEGTEAFF. The CDR3 DNA reads TGTGCCAGCAGTTACGGGGAGGGCACTGAAGCTTTCTTT.

The gene calls are TRBV28 and TRBJ1-1; D is possibly TRBD1 (5 bases). Germline lookup yields CDR1 MDHEN and CDR2 SYDVKM. Trimming left V 6 bases short and J 1 base short, with 12 bases between. This CDR3 region has 14 residues. CDR3: CASRVGGTNTEAFF. CDR3 in DNA: TGTGCCAGCAGGGTGGGGGGAACGAACACTGAAGCTTTCTTT.

This sequence joins TRBV30 and TRBJ1-2; no reliable D call. Germline-derived CDR1 and CDR2 are GTSNPN and SVGIG (reference sequence). Trimming stripped 0 bases from V and 6 bases from J, with 8 bases between. This CDR3 has 12 amino acids. CDR3 amino acids: CAWSVTVDGYTF. The DNA of the CDR3 is TGTGCCTGGAGTGTAACGGTAGATGGCTACACCTTC.

This clone appeared a few times. The chain couples TRBV9 to TRBJ1-5; D remains ambiguous. Trimming cost V 3 bases and J 4 bases, with 11 bases left between them. The germline V gene encodes CDR1 SGDLS and CDR2 YYNGEE. The CDR3 contains 14 residues. The CDR3 region is CASSALGGNQPQHF. The CDR3 DNA reads as TGTGCCAGCAGCGCCCTTGGTGGGAATCAGCCCCAGCATTTT.

The gene calls are TRBV7-2 and TRBJ2-1, with D uncertain. Per the germline V gene, CDR1 is SGHTA and CDR2 is FQGNSA. The CDR3 is 9 residues long. V was clipped by 4 bases and J by 15 bases, with 7 bases between them. As DNA, the CDR3 is TGTGCCAGCAGCTACTATCCGTTCTTC. It translates to CASSYYPFF.

This clone turned up a few times. The CDR3 here is CASSFRTTYTDTQYF. The CDR3 bases are TGTGCCAGCAGCTTCCGGACTACTTACACAGATACGCAGTATTTT. This sequence joins TRBV5-6 and TRBJ2-3, with D perhaps TRBD2 (6 bases). Germline assignment: CDR1 SGHDT and CDR2 YYEEEE. The CDR3 runs 15 residues. V shed 2 bases and J shed 2 bases, with 12 bases lying between them.

The chain combines TRBV7-9 with TRBJ2-2; 9 bases fit TRBD1. The CDR3 totals 13 residues. V dropped 10 bases and J dropped 5; count of bases not matched to a gene: 5. Germline-derived CDR1 and CDR2 are SEHNR and FQNEAQ (reference sequence). CDR3 coding DNA: TGTGCCACCCCGGGACAGGGTACCGGGGAGCTGTTTTTT. This codes for CATPGQGTGELFF.

The J gene is TRBJ2-3, the V gene TRBV19; D might be TRBD2 (5 bases). V lost 5 bases and J lost 0, with 9 bases in between. Germline-derived CDR1 and CDR2 are LNHDA and SQIVND (reference sequence). This CDR3 spans 14 amino acids. The CDR3 DNA follows: TGTGCCAGTAGTTCCCGACTAAGCACAGATACGCAGTATTTT. This translates into CASSSRLSTDTQYF.

This clone was seen many times. Just one base apart from a much larger clone, this may be a read error. The chain links TRBV29-1 to TRBJ2-5, with D maybe TRBD2 (8 bases). Germline V gives CDR1 SQVTM, CDR2 ANQGSEA. The CDR3 has 12 residues. This chain's CDR3 is CGGGTAQETQYF. Written as DNA, the CDR3 is TGCGGCGGGGGGACAGCCCAAGAGACCCAGTACTTC.

This clone was seen only once. The chain couples TRBV27 to TRBJ1-1; 8 nucleotides match TRBD1. The CDR3 covers 13 residues. V shed 8 bases and J 6 bases; nucleotides not matched to a gene: 8. The germline CDR1 and CDR2 sequences are MNHEY and SMNVEV (reference sequence). In nucleotides, the CDR3 is TGTGCCAGCGGCCGATCAGGGGGCGCTGAAGCTTTCTTT. It translates to CASGRSGGAEAFF.

This clone has a single count. The germline gene is not matched at one end of the junction; a read error may be the cause. The chain combines TRBV5-1 with TRBJ1-1; D gene uncertain. CDR1 is SGHRS, CDR2 YFSETQ, per germline. CDR3 length equals 14 residues. CDR3 loop: CASSLSGSTTETFF. CDR3 DNA: TGCGCCAGCAGCTTGTCGGGGTCGACCACTGAAACTTTCTTT.

Concerning this clone: A read error is the likely source, as a far larger clone sits one nucleotide away. The CDR3 carries no conserved terminal phenylalanine or tryptophan, so it likely arises from a read error. The chain carries TRBV18 and TRBJ1-1; the D is unclear. The CDR3 loop spans 14 amino acids. Germline CDR1 KGHSH, CDR2 LQKENI. Trimming shortened V by 6 bases and J by 0 bases, and 11 bases separated the two germline ends. The CDR3 DNA reads as TGTGCCAGCTCCGCTGAATTCGTGAACACTGAAGCTTTCTCT. It is translated as CASSAEFVNTEAFS.

This clone was picked up a small number of times. The chain has TRBV11-2 and TRBJ1-5; 8 nucleotides agree with TRBD1. Per the germline V gene, CDR1 is SGHAT and CDR2 is FQNNGV. J lost 5 bases, V lost 1 base, and 10 bases had no gene match. This CDR3 has 17 residues. DNA for the CDR3: TGTGCCAGCAGCTTAGGAAGCTGGACAGGGACGGATCAGCCCCAGCATTTT. Encoded protein: CASSLGSWTGTDQPQHF. The full variable domain, with the rest looked up from reference TRBV11-2 and TRBJ1-5, is EAGVAQSPRYKIIEKRQSVAFWCNPISGHATLYWYQQILGQGPKLLIQFQNNGVVDDSQLPKDRFSAERLKGVDSTLKIQPAKLEDSAVYLCASSLGSWTGTDQPQHFGDGTRLSIL.

On this clone itself: This probably arose from a read error, given a far larger clone one base away. The sample contains more than one DNA sequence encoding this CDR3. CDR3 protein: CASSPRPGLNTEAFF. The DNA for the CDR3 is TGTGCCAGCAGCCCTCGCCCAGGGCTGAACACTGAAGCTTTCTTT. The V gene is TRBV9, the J gene TRBJ1-1; D is perhaps TRBD1 (5 bases). The germline CDR1 and CDR2 sequences are SGDLS and YYNGEE. V was cut by 4 bases and J by 0 bases, with 13 bases left in between. This CDR3 region has 15 residues.

The chain employs TRBV5-5 and TRBJ2-3; no definite D call. Trimming took 0 bases from V and 8 from J, leaving 10 bases between them. Germline V gene sequence: CDR1 SGHKS, CDR2 YYEKEE (reference sequence). This CDR3 comprises 13 residues. CDR3 nucleotides: TGTGCCAGCAGCTTGGGGGCCACCGGTACGCAGTATTTT. Residues: CASSLGATGTQYF.

The chain couples TRBV28 to TRBJ2-7; possibly TRBD1 for D (6 bases). V lost 3 bases, J lost 2 bases, and 17 bases lay in between. This CDR3 has 16 residues. Per the germline V gene, CDR1 is MDHEN and CDR2 is SYDVKM. DNA for the CDR3: TGTGCCAGCAGTTTTTGGTTCCGGGACAACCCCTACGAGCAGTACTTC. Translated: CASSFWFRDNPYEQYF.

The chain combines TRBV5-1 with TRBJ2-2; 7 nucleotides align to TRBD1. Trimming took 2 bases from V and 4 from J; bases not matched to a gene: 8. CDR3 length equals 16 residues. Germline V lookup: CDR1 SGHRS, CDR2 YFSETQ. CDR3 loop: CASSLGTEISTGELFF. For the CDR3, the DNA is TGCGCCAGCAGCTTAGGGACAGAGATTTCCACCGGGGAGCTGTTTTTT.

The chain combines TRBV9 with TRBJ1-1; no firm D call. The CDR3 covers 16 residues. Germline V CDR1 and CDR2: SGDLS, YYNGEE. V was cut by 0 bases and J by 0 bases, with 12 bases left in between. For the CDR3, the DNA is TGTGCCAGCAGCGTAGCAGGACGGACCATGAACACTGAAGCTTTCTTT. This codes for CASSVAGRTMNTEAFF.

The sample holds a few counts of this clone. V and J are TRBV7-3 and TRBJ2-5, with no clear D. V gave up 5 bases and J gave up 0 bases, with 10 bases separating them. The germline V gene has CDR1 SGHTA and CDR2 FQGTGA. This CDR3 spans 14 amino acids. The CDR3 loop reads CASSLSRDQETQYF. For the CDR3, the DNA is TGTGCCAGCAGCCTATCCCGGGACCAAGAGACCCAGTACTTC. Complete variable domain (other parts from reference TRBV7-3 and TRBJ2-5): GAGVSQTPSNKVTEKGKYVELRCDPISGHTALYWYRQSLGQGPEFLIYFQGTGAADDSGLPNDRFFAVRPEGSVSTLKIQRTERGDSAVYLCASSLSRDQETQYFGPGTRLLVL.

J is TRBJ1-3 and V is TRBV9; 9 bases line up with TRBD1. J was trimmed by 4 bases and V by 4 bases; bases with no gene match: 3. Germline values: CDR1 SGDLS, CDR2 YYNGEE. This CDR3 is built from 14 residues. This CDR3 is CASSSGTGGNTIYF. Written as DNA, the CDR3 is TGTGCCAGCAGCTCAGGGACAGGGGGAAACACCATATATTTT.

The chain recombines TRBV28 with TRBJ2-1, with unresolved D. The CDR3 consists of 13 residues. CDR1 and CDR2 from the germline V gene are MDHEN and SYDVKM. Trimming stripped 6 bases from V and 9 bases from J, with 15 bases between. This CDR3 reads CASRGMWSIEQFF. CDR3 nucleotide sequence: TGTGCCAGCAGAGGGATGTGGTCGATTGAGCAGTTCTTC. Looking up the rest from reference TRBV28 and TRBJ2-1 gives the full variable domain: DVKVTQSSRYLVKRTGEKVFLECVQDMDHENMFWYRQDPGLGLRLIYFSYDVKMKEKGDIPEGYSVSREKKERFSLILESASTNQTSMYLCASRGMWSIEQFFGPGTRLTVL.

The genes are TRBV28 and TRBJ2-1, with 8 bases aligning to TRBD2. Looked up from germline, CDR1 is MDHEN and CDR2 is SYDVKM. The CDR3 covers 16 residues. V lost 4 bases to trimming and J lost 0 bases; unmatched junction nucleotides: 5. The CDR3 spells CASSSIAGSSYNEQFF. In nucleotides, the CDR3 is TGTGCCAGCAGTTCTATAGCGGGGAGCTCCTACAATGAGCAGTTCTTC.

The rearrangement uses TRBV4-2 and TRBJ2-2; D gene ambiguous. The CDR3 has 15 amino acids. CDR1 LGHNA and CDR2 YNFKEQ come from the germline V gene. V lost 2 bases and J 0 bases, leaving 7 bases between the germline ends. The CDR3 sequence is CASSQLKSNTGELFF. As DNA, the CDR3 is TGTGCCAGCAGCCAACTAAAGTCGAACACCGGGGAGCTGTTTTTT.